This T cell receptor (beta chain) emerged from a study of T cells in Graves' hyperthyroidism and ophthalmopathy (dated by TCRdb to the late 2010s). Regarding the study in general: Peripheral blood samples were taken at the time of initial diagnosis, prior to any treatment. Following sampling, methimazole starting at 30 mg daily was given to hyperthyroidism patients, and high-dose intravenous methylprednisolone was given to ophthalmopathy patients. The paper describes TCR Vbeta CDR3 sequencing of roughly 130 peripheral blood samples, made up of fewer than 50 ophthalmopathy patients, approximately 73 hyperthyroidism patients and 17 progressor patients. An independent validation cohort of around 19 hyperthyroidism patients and approximately 16 patients who later progressed to ophthalmopathy tested prospective prediction of ophthalmopathy. For training and testing, the 80 to 100 patients in the discovery cohort were randomly divided in a 7:3 ratio. The study also compared thyroid tissue and blood T-cell repertoires from five or six Graves' hyperthyroidism patients. To identify distinguishing TCR V-J signatures, a discovery cohort of around 100 patients was used, comprising 43 with Graves' ophthalmopathy and some 60 with stable Graves' hyperthyroidism.

This clonotype was counted at least ten times. Its cognate antigen has yet to be identified. Base qualities are not recorded, but no much larger clone differs from it by a single base. There are 15 amino acids in the CDR3, from cysteine to phenylalanine inclusive. Just the 45-base CDR3 DNA is kept, in frame starting at base 1. Trimming costs V 6 bases and J 0 bases, and their ends lie 12 bases apart. In the ophthalmopathy patients, disease was moderately to severely active, with a Clinical Activity Score of 3 or more, a NOSPECS grade of 4 or more, and a duration of less than 3 months. The study excluded patients with uncontrolled infections, other autoimmune diseases, pregnancy or lactation. Diagnoses were established on the basis of clinical symptoms, serum thyroxine and TRAb, thyroid ultrasound, and orbital computed tomography. PBMCs were separated from under 12 ml of fresh peripheral blood using Ficoll-Paque density gradient centrifugation. Total RNA was extracted with Trizol reagent, and quality was checked on an Agilent 2100 Bioanalyzer.

The TCR beta CDR3 regions were amplified from RNA transcripts. The first round of RT-PCR for the TCR CDR3 was performed with the HTBI primer set and the Qiagen OneStep RT-PCR kit. Libraries were constructed in a second round of multiplex PCR, after which size selection and purification were performed. Sequencing of the libraries was done on an Illumina HiSeq2000 using paired-end 100 bp reads. As for the original processing: SOAPnuke was used to process the raw data, removing reads that contained adapters or uncalled bases, had a mean Phred below 15, or lacked an exact match to the constant primer or identifier. High-quality paired reads were merged with COPE v1.2.5, and unique nucleotide sequences were defined as clonotypes. MiTCR v1.1 was used to align the clonotypes against IMGT TRBV, TRBD and TRBJ reference segments. The analysis included only V-J combinations with a frequency above 0.0001, which together covered over 98% of the repertoires. The TCS score was defined as the ratio of F50 (clonal expansion) to E x V (chaos), calculated using BLOSUM62-based TCRdist between CDR3 peptides within each V-J. Welch's t-statistics and random forest reduced several hundred V-J features to 13, which were used in a naive Bayes classifier (R e1071). The public reads were quality trimmed at Q25 with fastp and then assembled into clones with MiXCR by TCRdb, keeping productive beta chains. Rows are unified per CDR3 protein, each entry keeping the most common DNA and genes. Here the V and J calls rest on TCRdb's processing, not on the authors' analysis. In this sample the table shows fewer than 450,000 distinct CDR3 sequences, over 12% of which occur a single time. The ten largest account for roughly a fifth of the sample.

The research as a whole found: Ophthalmopathy was separated from stable hyperthyroidism by a 13 V-J signature model, with just over 85% sensitivity and roughly 84% specificity obtained in cross-validation and 80%/75% obtained in testing. During validation, the model predicted progression to ophthalmopathy a median of about 5.9 months ahead of onset, with around 71% sensitivity and 72.22% specificity. No statistical method was used to set the sample size in advance, and investigators knew the group allocation. Most expanded thyroid clonotypes (frequency above 0.001) were also found in blood, which suggests that blood repertoires may mirror thyroid immune responses.

The chain uses TRBV12-3 or TRBV12-4 and TRBJ2-1, with TRBD1 as a weak D call on 6 bases. The clonotype comes from a woman aged 55-69 years with Graves' ophthalmopathy. The sequenced material came from blood. The CDR3 in this case is CASRPDRSSYNEQFF. In nucleotides, the sequence is TGTGCCAGCAGACCCGACAGGAGCTCCTACAATGAGCAGTTCTTC.